This passage covers 21 T cell receptor beta chains from one sample sequenced in a study of technical replicates of blood from several donors. Method: immunoSEQ multiplex PCR; TCRdb's copy keeps in-frame clones and lacks some. Seen here are more than 45,000 clones, over 85% observed once, and the top ten hold around 3%. Sequenced input: PBMCs. Receptors originate from a human donor in good health. Some clones in this sample may be carry-over from other donors' samples.

This rearrangement joins TRBV6-1 to TRBJ2-1; the match to TRBD2 covers 15 bases. Unmatched junction bases numbered 3, after V lost 3 bases and J lost 9 bases. This CDR3 spans 15 amino acids. Germline V lookup: CDR1 MNHNS, CDR2 SASEGT. Here the CDR3 DNA reads TGTGCCAGCAGTGACGGACTAGCGGGGGGGACTGAGCAGTTCTTC. Protein product: CASSDGLAGGTEQFF.

The chain is built from TRBV7-3 and TRBJ2-2; TRBD2 might be the D (7 bases). The CDR3 length is 15 residues. The germline V and J ends were trimmed by 3 bases and 2 bases, with 10 bases remaining between them. Germline V gene sequence: CDR1 SGHTA, CDR2 FQGTGA. The CDR3 loop reads CASSLGGANTGELFF. The CDR3 DNA is TGTGCCAGCAGCTTGGGGGGGGCCAACACCGGGGAGCTGTTTTTT. The full variable domain, in which reference TRBV7-3 and TRBJ2-2 provide the parts outside the CDR3, is GAGVSQTPSNKVTEKGKYVELRCDPISGHTALYWYRQSLGQGPEFLIYFQGTGAADDSGLPNDRFFAVRPEGSVSTLKIQRTERGDSAVYLCASSLGGANTGELFFGEGSRLTVL.

The chain couples TRBV29-1 to TRBJ2-2; 9 bases fit TRBD1. V lost 7 bases and J lost 6; bases outside the gene matches: 6. The CDR3 loop spans 13 amino acids. From germline, CDR1 is SQVTM and CDR2 ANQGSEA. DNA of the CDR3: TGCAGCGCCTCCTGGACAGGGGCCGGGGAGCTGTTTTTT. Translating gives CSASWTGAGELFF.

This chain connects TRBV5-1 to TRBJ2-1; TRBD2 matches 15 bases. Germline V gives CDR1 SGHRS, CDR2 YFSETQ. V lost 0 bases, J lost 4 bases, and 2 bases stayed unmatched. The CDR3 runs to 17 residues. The CDR3 sequence: CASSLAGTSGGYNEQFF. The CDR3 region has the DNA TGCGCCAGCAGCTTGGCCGGGACTAGCGGGGGGTACAATGAGCAGTTCTTC. Variable domain in full (rest from reference TRBV5-1 and TRBJ2-1): KAGVTQTPRYLIKTRGQQVTLSCSPISGHRSVSWYQQTPGQGLQFLFEYFSETQRNKGNFPGRFSGRQFSNSRSEMNVSTLELGDSALYLCASSLAGTSGGYNEQFFGPGTRLTVL.

The V call is TRBV2, the J call TRBJ2-3; no clear D gene. With 7 bases removed from V and 0 bases from J, the gap between germline ends came to 8 bases. This CDR3 has 13 residues. Germline lookup yields CDR1 SNHLY and CDR2 FYNNEI. The CDR3, as DNA: TGTGCCAGCATATCTACTAGCACAGATACGCAGTATTTT. Protein: CASISTSTDTQYF.

The chain recombines TRBV4-1 with TRBJ1-4; 8 bases match TRBD1. Germline V gives CDR1 MGHRA, CDR2 YSYEKL. V lost 0 bases, J lost 7 bases, and 4 bases stayed unmatched. The CDR3 covers 15 residues. In DNA, the CDR3 is TGCGCCAGCAGCCAAGAAGACAGGGGTATTGAAAAACTGTTTTTT. Translated: CASSQEDRGIEKLFF.

The chain employs TRBV29-1 and TRBJ1-3; D not resolved. The CDR3 is 15 residues long. Germline CDR1 is SQVTM and CDR2 is ANQGSEA. Trimming stripped 1 base from V and 0 bases from J, with 10 bases between. CDR3 sequence (DNA): TGCAGCGTTGAAGGGGCAGGTTCCTCTGGAAACACCATATATTTT. This codes for CSVEGAGSSGNTIYF.

The chain employs TRBV7-9 and TRBJ1-5; TRBD1 aligns across 8 bases. The CDR3 consists of 14 residues. With 3 bases clipped from V and 3 bases from J, the junction kept 1 base outside the gene matches. Germline CDR1 reads SEHNR; CDR2 reads FQNEAQ (reference sequence). CDR3 in amino acids: CASSLTGDNQPQHF. For the CDR3, the DNA is TGTGCCAGCAGCTTGACAGGGGACAATCAGCCCCAGCATTTT.

The gene calls are TRBV2 and TRBJ2-7, with a weak D call TRBD1 (6 bases). There are 14 residues in the CDR3. The germline CDR1 and CDR2 sequences are SNHLY and FYNNEI. The germline V and J ends were trimmed by 2 bases and 4 bases, with 12 bases remaining between them. For the CDR3, the DNA is TGTGCCAGCAGTGAAATGGGACAAAATTACGAGCAGTACTTC. Protein sequence: CASSEMGQNYEQYF.

This clone was seen only once. The chain uses TRBV9 and TRBJ1-3; D remains ambiguous. This CDR3 comprises 15 residues. CDR1 and CDR2 from the germline V gene are SGDLS and YYNGEE. Trimming shortened V by 4 bases and J by 2 bases, and 13 bases separated the two germline ends. The CDR3 sequence: CASSPSGWAGNTIYF. DNA for the CDR3: TGTGCCAGCAGCCCTAGTGGGTGGGCTGGAAACACCATATATTTT.

Points on this clone: Other nucleotide sequences from this sample produce the same CDR3. The chain uses TRBV5-1 and TRBJ2-5, with D maybe TRBD1 (5 bases). The germline V and J ends were trimmed by 0 bases and 0 bases, with 9 bases remaining between them. The CDR3 has 15 amino acids. CDR1 SGHRS and CDR2 YFSETQ come from the germline V gene. CDR3 coding DNA: TGCGCCAGCAGCTTGGGGCAGGGTAACCAAGAGACCCAGTACTTC. Protein product: CASSLGQGNQETQYF.

The rearrangement links TRBV7-2 to TRBJ2-3; TRBD2 agrees at 9 bases. The CDR3 is made up of 16 amino acids. CDR1 is SGHTA and CDR2 is FQGNSA in the germline V gene. V shed 1 base and J 1 base; nucleotides not matched to a gene: 3. CDR3 nucleotide sequence: TGTGCCAGCAGCTTAGAGCGCGGGAGGGGCACAGATACGCAGTATTTT. Its protein is CASSLERGRGTDTQYF.

The chain carries TRBV5-6 and TRBJ2-5; tentative D call: TRBD1 (5 bases). The V end lost 2 bases, the J end lost 5 bases, and 19 bases lay between the germline ends. CDR1 and CDR2 (germline): SGHDT, YYEEEE. The CDR3 is made up of 16 amino acids. The CDR3 DNA reads as TGTGCCAGCAGCTTTCTGCAGGGCCACCCTGGGGAGACCCAGTACTTC. This codes for CASSFLQGHPGETQYF. Variable domain in full (rest from reference TRBV5-6 and TRBJ2-5): DAGVTQSPTHLIKTRGQQVTLRCSPKSGHDTVSWYQQALGQGPQFIFQYYEEEERQRGNFPDRFSGHQFPNYSSELNVNALLLGDSALYLCASSFLQGHPGETQYFGPGTRLLVL.

The chain is built from TRBV11-1 and TRBJ2-7, with D perhaps matching TRBD2 (6 bases). V shed 8 bases and J shed 5 bases, with 25 bases lying between them. CDR3 length: 16 residues. The V gene's germline CDR1 is SGHAT and CDR2 FQDESV (reference sequence). Here the CDR3 reads CASSMGLGGVFDEQYF. In DNA form, the CDR3 reads TGTGCCAGCTCGATGGGCCTGGGGGGAGTCTTCGACGAGCAGTACTTC.

The gene calls are TRBV20-1 and TRBJ1-2, with TRBD1 as a possible D gene (6 bases). The V gene's germline CDR1 is DFQATT and CDR2 SNEGSKA (reference sequence). The CDR3 contains 11 residues. Trimming cost V 0 bases and J 12 bases, with 11 bases left between them. CDR3 in DNA: TGCAGTGCTAGAGATCAAAGGGGGAACACCTTC. It translates to CSARDQRGNTF.

The chain uses TRBV5-1 and TRBJ2-7; 9 nucleotides line up with TRBD2. Germline V gene data show CDR1 as SGHRS and CDR2 as YFSETQ. V shed 2 bases and J 2 bases; nucleotides not matched to a gene: 5. CDR3 length: 15 amino acids. CDR3 DNA sequence: TGCGCCAGCAGCTTTTGGGCTAGCGGGACCTACGAGCAGTACTTC. Translating gives CASSFWASGTYEQYF.

This sequence joins TRBV6-5 and TRBJ2-6; D gene uncertain. Per germline, CDR1 MNHEY and CDR2 SVGAGI. Trimming removed 0 bases at V and 4 bases at J, with 10 bases between. This CDR3 has 16 residues. CDR3 sequence: CASSYSVTNGANVLTF. The CDR3 DNA is TGTGCCAGCAGTTACTCGGTTACAAACGGGGCCAACGTCCTGACTTTC.

The V gene is TRBV30, the J gene TRBJ2-7; 7 bases align to TRBD1. The V gene's germline CDR1 is GTSNPN and CDR2 SVGIG (reference sequence). Germline trimming cut 2 bases from V and 5 bases from J; bases unmatched to any gene: 6. The CDR3 length is 13 residues. This CDR3 is CAWSSGQAHEQYF. CDR3 sequence (DNA): TGTGCCTGGAGTTCTGGACAGGCCCACGAGCAGTACTTC.

Only one count was recorded for this clone. The chain carries TRBV7-2 and TRBJ2-7; D perhaps matches TRBD1 (6 bases). Germline loops: CDR1 SGHTA, CDR2 FQGNSA. The V gene lost 4 bases and the J gene lost 3 bases, with 10 bases spanning the gap. The CDR3 has 13 amino acids. This chain's CDR3 is CASSSGGSYEQYF. The CDR3 nucleotides are TGTGCCAGCAGCTCTGGGGGCAGCTACGAGCAGTACTTC. The full variable domain, rest sourced from reference TRBV7-2 and TRBJ2-7, is GAGVSQSPSNKVTEKGKDVELRCDPISGHTALYWYRQSLGQGLEFLIYFQGNSAPDKSGLPSDRFSAERTGGSVSTLTIQRTQQEDSAVYLCASSSGGSYEQYFGPGTRLTVT.

The chain employs TRBV6-1 and TRBJ1-2; the D is unclear. Germline V CDR1 and CDR2: MNHNS, SASEGT. V dropped 6 bases and J dropped 8 bases, with 16 bases sitting between them. The CDR3 consists of 13 residues. CDR3 residues: CASSPEGGYGYTF. Written as DNA, the CDR3 is TGTGCCAGCAGCCCGGAAGGCGGGTACGGCTACACCTTC.

This sequence joins TRBV5-1 and TRBJ2-7; D call uncertain. The germline V gene has CDR1 SGHRS and CDR2 YFSETQ. This CDR3 is built from 13 residues. Trimming shortened V by 4 bases and J by 0 bases, and 8 bases separated the two germline ends. The CDR3 here is CASSARISYEQYF. The CDR3 DNA is TGCGCCAGCAGCGCGAGGATCTCCTACGAGCAGTACTTC.